Included here is one T cell receptor (beta chain) sequence, with context. Its antigen is not known. Method: immunoSEQ multiplex PCR; TCRdb's copy keeps in-frame clones and lacks some. The sample contains 90,000 to 100,000 clones, approximately 74% of which appear only once. These data come from a study of radiotherapy plus CTLA-4 blockade in lung cancer. Findings of the study overall: Early blood T cell clone dynamics, with interferon-beta, were reported to best predict response.

The CDR3 has 15 amino acids. Trimming left V 3 bases short and J 5 bases short, with 14 bases between. Germline V lookup: CDR1 MDHEN, CDR2 SYDVKM. The sequences come from peripheral blood, collected from a patient treated with radiotherapy plus ipilimumab. The chain uses TRBV28 and TRBJ2-4; no reliable D call. The sequence was obtained from a human donor with non-small cell lung cancer who had a partial response to radiotherapy plus ipilimumab. Some clones in this sample may be carry-over from other donors' samples. CDR3 bases: TGTGCCAGCAGTTTGACCGACACCTTCCAAAACATTCAGTACTTC. Protein sequence: CASSLTDTFQNIQYF. The variable domain in full, with the rest retrieved from reference TRBV28 and TRBJ2-4, is DVKVTQSSRYLVKRTGEKVFLECVQDMDHENMFWYRQDPGLGLRLIYFSYDVKMKEKGDIPEGYSVSREKKERFSLILESASTNQTSMYLCASSLTDTFQNIQYFGAGTRLSVL.